Presented here are 5 T cell receptor beta chains from one specimen sequenced in a study of beta chain features in type 1 diabetes. Isolated RNA was reverse transcribed in full, so expressed TCRB transcripts were sequenced. The data were produced by immunoSEQ multiplex PCR, yet TCRdb's version contains in-frame clones alone and is incomplete. The sample records some 410,000 clones, 10% to 12% being singletons. The sample taken for sequencing was naive CD4+ T cells from blood. Receptor source: a woman under 30 in good health.

This clone came up a few times. The rearrangement links TRBV7-9 to TRBJ2-1; D uncertain. This CDR3 region has 11 residues. The ends were cut back, 5 bases at V and 7 bases at J, with 6 bases in the middle. Germline V gene lookup returns CDR1 SEHNR and CDR2 FQNEAQ (reference sequence). CDR3 in amino acids: CASSKKNEQFF. Written as DNA, the CDR3 is TGTGCCAGCAGCAAGAAGAATGAGCAGTTCTTC.

The table lists this clone with a few counts. The chain links TRBV2 to TRBJ2-7; D is perhaps TRBD2 (5 bases). The CDR3 is 13 amino acids. The V gene lost 6 bases and the J gene lost 7 bases, with 16 bases spanning the gap. CDR1 and CDR2 (germline): SNHLY, FYNNEI. The CDR3 here is CASRVAAAGEQYV. The CDR3 DNA reads as TGTGCCAGCAGGGTCGCAGCGGCCGGGGAGCAGTACGTC.

V gene TRBV27 combines with J gene TRBJ2-7; the D gene is possibly TRBD2 (6 bases). The CDR3 extends over 12 amino acids. Germline-derived CDR1 and CDR2 are MNHEY and SMNVEV (reference sequence). Trimming left V 6 bases short and J 3 bases short, with 9 bases between. The CDR3 DNA reads as TGTGCCAGCAGGGGACTCCTCTACGAGCAGTACTTC. Translating it yields CASRGLLYEQYF.

This clone was seen more than once but under ten times. The V call is TRBV19, the J call TRBJ1-5; 8 nucleotides agree with TRBD1. There are 16 residues in the CDR3. Germline V gene sequence: CDR1 LNHDA, CDR2 SQIVND (reference sequence). The V segment lost 3 bases and the J segment 2 bases; nucleotides outside the gene matches: 6. Here the CDR3 reads CASSMQGASGNQPQHF. Here the CDR3 DNA reads TGTGCCAGTAGTATGCAGGGGGCGTCTGGCAATCAGCCCCAGCATTTT.

This clone appeared a few times. This chain joins TRBV21-1 and TRBJ2-7. TRBV21-1 is given as a pseudogene. There are 16 residues in the CDR3. CDR3 coding DNA: TGTGCCAGCAGCAAATTTAGACGACCCCGAAGCTACGAGCAGTACTTC. Protein sequence: CASSKFRRPRSYEQYF.